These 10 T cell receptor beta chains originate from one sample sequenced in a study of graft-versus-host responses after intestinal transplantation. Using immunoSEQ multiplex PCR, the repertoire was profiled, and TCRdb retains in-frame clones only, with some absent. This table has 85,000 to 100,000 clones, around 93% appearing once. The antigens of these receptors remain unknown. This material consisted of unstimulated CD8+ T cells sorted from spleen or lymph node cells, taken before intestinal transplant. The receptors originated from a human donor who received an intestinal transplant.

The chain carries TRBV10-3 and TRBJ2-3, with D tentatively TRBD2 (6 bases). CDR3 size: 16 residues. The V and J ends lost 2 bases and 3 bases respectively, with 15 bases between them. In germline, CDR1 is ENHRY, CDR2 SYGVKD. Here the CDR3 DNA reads TGTGCCATCAGTGAGGCTGGACTATATGGTACAGATACGCAGTATTTT. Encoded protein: CAISEAGLYGTDTQYF.

CDR3 DNA sequence: TGCAGCGTTGAAGATCCAGGGTACGAGCAGTACTTC. This gives the protein CSVEDPGYEQYF. V and J are TRBV29-1 and TRBJ2-7; TRBD1 might be the D (5 bases). Germline V gene lookup returns CDR1 SQVTM and CDR2 ANQGSEA. This CDR3 spans 12 amino acids. Trimming stripped 0 bases from V and 4 bases from J, with 7 bases between.

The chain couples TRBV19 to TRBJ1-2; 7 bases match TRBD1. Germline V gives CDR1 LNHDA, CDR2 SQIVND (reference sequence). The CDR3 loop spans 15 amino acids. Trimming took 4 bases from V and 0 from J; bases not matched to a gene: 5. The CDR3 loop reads CASSTRTGANYGYTF. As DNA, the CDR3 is TGTGCCAGTAGTACTCGGACAGGCGCTAACTATGGCTACACCTTC.

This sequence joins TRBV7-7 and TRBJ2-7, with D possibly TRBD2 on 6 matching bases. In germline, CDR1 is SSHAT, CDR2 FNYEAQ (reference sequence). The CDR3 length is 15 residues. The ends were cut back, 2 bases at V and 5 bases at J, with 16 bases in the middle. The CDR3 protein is CASSLTLGGTDEQYF. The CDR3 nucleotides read TGTGCCAGCAGCTTAACGCTCGGGGGTACCGACGAGCAGTACTTC.

CDR3 sequence reads: CASSQVRDRAEETQYF. DNA for the CDR3: TGTGCCAGCAGCCAAGTCCGGGACAGGGCGGAGGAGACCCAGTACTTC. This chain connects TRBV16 to TRBJ2-5; TRBD1 matches at 9 bases. Germline assignment: CDR1 KGHSY and CDR2 FQNENV. The CDR3 is 16 amino acids. V was clipped by 2 bases and J by 5 bases; unmatched bases: 9. Combining the CDR3 with reference TRBV16 and TRBJ2-5 gives the whole variable domain GEEVAQTPKHLVRGEGQKAKLYCAPIKGHSYVFWYQQVLKNEFKFLISFQNENVFDETGMPKERFSAKCLPNSPCSLEIQATKLEDSAVYFCASSQVRDRAEETQYFGPGTRLLVL.

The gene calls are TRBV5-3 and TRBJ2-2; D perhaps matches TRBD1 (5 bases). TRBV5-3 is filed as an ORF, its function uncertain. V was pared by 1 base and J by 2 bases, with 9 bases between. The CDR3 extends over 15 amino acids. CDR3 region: CARSLQGINTGELFF. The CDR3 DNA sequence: TGTGCCAGAAGCTTGCAGGGAATAAACACCGGGGAGCTGTTTTTT.

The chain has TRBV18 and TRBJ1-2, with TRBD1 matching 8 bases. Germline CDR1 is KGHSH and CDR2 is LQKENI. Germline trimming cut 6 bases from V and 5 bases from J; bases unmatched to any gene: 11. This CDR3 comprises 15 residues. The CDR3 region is CASSPTEQGVYGYTF. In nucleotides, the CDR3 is TGTGCCAGCTCGCCAACCGAACAGGGGGTGTATGGCTACACCTTC.

CDR3 nucleotides: TGTGCCAGCAGCTTAAAGACAGGGGGAAATCAGCCCCAGCATTTT. Translated, it gives CASSLKTGGNQPQHF. The rearrangement uses TRBV7-2 and TRBJ1-5, with 9 bases fitting TRBD1. After removal of 2 bases from V and 4 bases from J, the junction contained 3 bases not matched to a gene. Per the germline V gene, CDR1 is SGHTA and CDR2 is FQGNSA. This CDR3 is built from 15 residues.

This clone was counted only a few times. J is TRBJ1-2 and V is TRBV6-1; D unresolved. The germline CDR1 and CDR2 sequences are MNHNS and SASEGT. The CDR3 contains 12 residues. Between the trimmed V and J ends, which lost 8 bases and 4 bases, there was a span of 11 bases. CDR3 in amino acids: CASLSSSYGYTF. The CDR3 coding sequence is TGTGCCAGCCTCTCGTCCTCCTATGGCTACACCTTC.

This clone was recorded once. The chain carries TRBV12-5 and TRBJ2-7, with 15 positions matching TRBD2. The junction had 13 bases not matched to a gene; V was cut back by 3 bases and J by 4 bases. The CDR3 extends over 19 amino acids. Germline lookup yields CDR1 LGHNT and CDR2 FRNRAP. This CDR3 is CASGFITGTSGRQGYEQYF. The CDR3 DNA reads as TGTGCTAGTGGTTTCATAACCGGGACTAGCGGGAGGCAGGGTTACGAGCAGTACTTC.